Listed here are 21 T cell receptor beta chains from one sample, sequenced in a study of CD8 T cells in Susac syndrome. cDNA came from about 0.5 to 1 ug RNA primed by random hexamers. One entry per CDR3 protein results from TCRdb running MiXCR on the immunoSEQ multiplex PCR reads. This table has around 220,000 distinct CDR3 sequences, 92% appearing once. Sequencing was done on a sample of CD8+ T cells from PBMCs. The receptors come from a human donor with multiple sclerosis.

The chain links TRBV29-1 to TRBJ1-2; D perhaps matches TRBD1 (5 bases). Germline values: CDR1 SQVTM, CDR2 ANQGSEA. Deletions cut 3 bases from V and 5 bases from J, with 13 bases between. This CDR3 region has 13 residues. CDR3 residues: CSVELQGGYGYTF. In DNA, the CDR3 is TGCAGCGTTGAGCTCCAGGGAGGATATGGCTACACCTTC.

The CDR3 loop reads CASSLGLAGDSYEQYF. Written as DNA, the CDR3 is TGTGCCAGCAGCCTGGGACTAGCGGGAGACTCCTACGAGCAGTACTTC. This rearrangement joins TRBV7-9 to TRBJ2-7, with 14 nucleotides matching TRBD2. V lost 5 bases to trimming and J lost 0 bases; unmatched junction nucleotides: 3. The CDR3 is 16 amino acids. Germline V gene sequence: CDR1 SEHNR, CDR2 FQNEAQ (reference sequence).

The rearrangement joins TRBV9 to TRBJ2-5, with a possible D match to TRBD1 (6 bases). CDR3 length: 14 amino acids. Germline CDR1 SGDLS, CDR2 YYNGEE. The V and J ends lost 4 bases and 2 bases respectively, with 12 bases between them. CDR3 region: CASSPPGDQETQYF. The CDR3, as DNA: TGTGCCAGCAGCCCGCCAGGGGATCAAGAGACCCAGTACTTC.

This clonotype was counted only a few times. The chain employs TRBV30 and TRBJ2-2; 10 bases line up with TRBD2. The germline CDR1 and CDR2 sequences are GTSNPN and SVGIG (reference sequence). The CDR3 sequence is 15 residues long. V was pared by 4 bases and J by 4 bases, with 6 bases of the junction left unmatched. CDR3: CAWTSGRSGTGELFF. CDR3 DNA: TGTGCCTGGACTAGCGGGAGATCCGGCACCGGGGAGCTGTTTTTT.

V and J are TRBV5-4 and TRBJ2-6; 7 bases map to TRBD2. Germline loops: CDR1 SGHNT, CDR2 YYREEE (reference sequence). This CDR3 region has 18 residues. The V and J ends lost 5 bases and 0 bases, in that order; junction bases with no gene match: 11. As DNA, the CDR3 is TGTGCCAGCAGATTAATAGCGGGCCCCAGCTCTGGGGCCAACGTCCTGACTTTC. Protein sequence: CASRLIAGPSSGANVLTF.

The chain joins TRBV30 to TRBJ2-1; perhaps D is TRBD1 or TRBD2 (6 bases each). This CDR3 is built from 14 residues. V was clipped by 0 bases and J by 2 bases, with 8 bases between them. CDR1 is GTSNPN and CDR2 is SVGIG in the germline V gene (reference sequence). CDR3 region: CAWSVGGPYNEQFF. Written as DNA, the CDR3 is TGTGCCTGGAGTGTGGGGGGCCCCTACAATGAGCAGTTCTTC.

The V gene is TRBV4-1, the J gene TRBJ2-1; 8 bases fit TRBD2. The CDR3 covers 16 residues. V lost 0 bases to trimming and J lost 10 bases; unmatched junction nucleotides: 11. Germline lookup yields CDR1 MGHRA and CDR2 YSYEKL. CDR3 region: CASSQESGGVFGEQFF. The CDR3 DNA reads as TGCGCCAGCAGCCAAGAGTCGGGGGGGGTGTTTGGGGAGCAGTTCTTC.

The chain carries TRBV5-4 and TRBJ2-5, with TRBD1 matching 10 bases. Unmatched junction bases numbered 10, after V lost 3 bases and J lost 5 bases. Per the germline V gene, CDR1 is SGHNT and CDR2 is YYREEE (reference sequence). The CDR3 extends over 16 amino acids. CDR3 nucleotide sequence: TGTGCCAGCAGCTCCGCCCGGGACAGGGGTCCTGAGACCCAGTACTTC. Translation: CASSSARDRGPETQYF.

This clonotype showed up just a few times. The chain joins TRBV12-3 or TRBV12-4 to TRBJ2-7; tentatively, D is TRBD1 or TRBD2 (5 bases each). The CDR3 runs 13 residues. The V and J ends lost 3 bases and 3 bases respectively, with 9 bases between them. The CDR3 here is CASSFGGDYEQYF. The CDR3 DNA sequence: TGTGCCAGCAGTTTTGGGGGAGACTACGAGCAGTACTTC.

This chain connects TRBV7-9 to TRBJ1-1; D is uncertain. The V end was cut by 8 bases, the J end by 5 bases, with 6 bases between. The CDR3 has 10 amino acids. Per the germline V gene, CDR1 is SEHNR and CDR2 is FQNEAQ (reference sequence). The DNA for the CDR3 is TGTGCCAGCGGAGATACTGAAGCTTTCTTT. Residues: CASGDTEAFF.

The chain couples TRBV2 to TRBJ2-7; D ambiguous. CDR3 length: 12 residues. V lost 5 bases to trimming and J lost 7 bases, with 12 bases between them. Germline V CDR1 and CDR2: SNHLY, FYNNEI. CDR3 sequence reads: CASSNLNFEQYF. In DNA, the CDR3 is TGTGCCAGCAGTAACCTAAACTTTGAGCAGTACTTC. The whole variable domain, remainder taken from reference TRBV2 and TRBJ2-7, is EPEVTQTPSHQVTQMGQEVILRCVPISNHLYFYWYRQILGQKVEFLVSFYNNEISEKSEIFDDQFSVERPDGSNFTLKIRSTKLEDSAMYFCASSNLNFEQYFGPGTRLTVT.

This sequence joins TRBV2 and TRBJ2-3; the D is unclear. Per germline, CDR1 SNHLY and CDR2 FYNNEI. CDR3 length: 13 amino acids. The V and J ends lost 7 bases and 0 bases respectively, with 8 bases between them. CDR3 sequence: CASKASSTDTQYF. Here the CDR3 DNA reads TGTGCCAGCAAGGCGTCTAGCACAGATACGCAGTATTTT. The full variable domain, in which reference TRBV2 and TRBJ2-3 provide the parts outside the CDR3, is EPEVTQTPSHQVTQMGQEVILRCVPISNHLYFYWYRQILGQKVEFLVSFYNNEISEKSEIFDDQFSVERPDGSNFTLKIRSTKLEDSAMYFCASKASSTDTQYFGPGTRLTVL.

The rearrangement joins TRBV9 to TRBJ1-2, with no clear D. V lost 1 base and J 9 bases, leaving 13 bases between the germline ends. Germline CDR1 reads SGDLS; CDR2 reads YYNGEE. There are 13 residues in the CDR3. CDR3 DNA: TGTGCCAGCAGCGTATCTCGGGGTAATAGCTACACCTTC. Protein product: CASSVSRGNSYTF.

CDR3 sequence: CATQVRGHYNEQFF. The CDR3 DNA sequence: TGTGCCACCCAAGTAAGGGGCCACTACAATGAGCAGTTCTTC. V is TRBV19 and J is TRBJ2-1; D is possibly TRBD1 (5 bases). CDR1 and CDR2 (germline): LNHDA, SQIVND (reference sequence). The CDR3 has 14 residues. V gave up 10 bases and J gave up 3 bases, with 16 bases separating them.

The chain has TRBV11-2 and TRBJ1-4; 7 bases align to TRBD1. The CDR3 totals 16 residues. The J segment lost 0 bases and the V segment lost 1 base, leaving 2 bases of the junction unmatched. Germline CDR1 SGHAT, CDR2 FQNNGV. The CDR3 reads CASSLGQGPTNEKLFF. The CDR3 DNA reads TGTGCCAGCAGCTTAGGACAGGGCCCAACTAATGAAAAACTGTTTTTT.

Only a few counts were recorded for this clonotype. V and J are TRBV7-2 and TRBJ2-1; D is possibly TRBD2 (6 bases). Deletions cut 1 base from V and 3 bases from J, with 10 bases between. The CDR3 spans 15 residues. The germline CDR1 and CDR2 sequences are SGHTA and FQGNSA. The CDR3, as DNA: TGTGCCAGCAGCTTAGTCCCTAGCGACTACAATGAGCAGTTCTTC. Translation gives CASSLVPSDYNEQFF.

This chain links TRBV5-4 with TRBJ2-2; D remains ambiguous. V was shortened by 0 bases and J by 9 bases, with 12 bases between the two germline ends. The CDR3 loop spans 14 amino acids. Germline values: CDR1 SGHNT, CDR2 YYREEE (reference sequence). The CDR3 loop reads CASSLAGGRRELFF. Here the CDR3 DNA reads TGTGCCAGCAGCTTGGCCGGTGGCAGGAGGGAGCTGTTTTTT.

The rearrangement uses TRBV30 and TRBJ1-4; maybe TRBD1 (5 bases). V was clipped by 3 bases and J by 6 bases, with 11 bases between them. The CDR3 sequence is 13 residues long. Per germline, CDR1 GTSNPN and CDR2 SVGIG (reference sequence). CDR3 sequence reads: CAWSLGTDEKLFF. CDR3 nucleotides: TGTGCCTGGAGCCTCGGGACGGATGAAAAACTGTTTTTT.

This chain connects TRBV7-9 to TRBJ2-6; D unresolved. CDR3 length: 16 amino acids. Trimming cost V 2 bases and J 0 bases, with 8 bases left between them. In germline, CDR1 is SEHNR, CDR2 FQNEAQ (reference sequence). In nucleotides, the CDR3 is TGTGCCAGCAGCTTATCAGGATTCTCTGGGGCCAACGTCCTGACTTTC. Its protein product is CASSLSGFSGANVLTF.

The genes are TRBV6-2 or TRBV6-3 and TRBJ2-1, with D tentatively TRBD2 (5 bases). V lost 7 bases and J lost 6, with 13 bases in between. There are 13 residues in the CDR3. Germline V lookup: CDR1 MNHEY, CDR2 SVGEGT. CDR3 nucleotides: TGTGCCAGCATCCATGGGAGCCGCAATGAGCAGTTCTTC. Its protein is CASIHGSRNEQFF.

The DNA of the CDR3 is TGTGCCAGCAGTTACTCGATCGGGGGGGGCCTCACTGAAGCTTTCTTT. This sequence encodes CASSYSIGGGLTEAFF. The gene calls are TRBV6-5 and TRBJ1-1; D may be TRBD1 (6 bases). The CDR3 consists of 16 residues. The V and J ends lost 0 bases and 4 bases respectively, with 15 bases between them. From germline, CDR1 is MNHEY and CDR2 SVGAGI.